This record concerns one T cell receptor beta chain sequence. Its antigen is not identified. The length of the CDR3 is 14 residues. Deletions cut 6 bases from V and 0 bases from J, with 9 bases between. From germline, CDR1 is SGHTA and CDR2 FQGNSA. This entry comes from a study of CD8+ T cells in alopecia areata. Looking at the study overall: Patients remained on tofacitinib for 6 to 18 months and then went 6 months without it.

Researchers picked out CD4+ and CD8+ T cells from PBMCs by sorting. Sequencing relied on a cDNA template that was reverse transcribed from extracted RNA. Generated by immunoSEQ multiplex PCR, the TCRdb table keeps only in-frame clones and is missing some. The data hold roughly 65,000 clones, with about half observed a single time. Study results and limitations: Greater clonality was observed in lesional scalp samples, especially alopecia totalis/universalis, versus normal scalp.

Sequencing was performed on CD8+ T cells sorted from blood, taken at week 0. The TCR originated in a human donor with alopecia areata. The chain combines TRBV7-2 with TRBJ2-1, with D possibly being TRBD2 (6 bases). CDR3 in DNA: TGTGCCAGCAGTTCCGGGAGCTCCTACAATGAGCAGTTCTTC. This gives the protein CASSSGSSYNEQFF.